The rows below give T cell receptor beta chains drawn from one sample of a study of T cells in Graves' hyperthyroidism and ophthalmopathy. MiXCR, run by TCRdb on the multiplex PCR reads, gives a single entry per CDR3 protein. The repertoire holds 550,000 to 700,000 distinct CDR3 sequences, with 14% to 15% as singletons. The sequenced sample was blood. The receptors shown here come from a middle-aged woman with Graves' ophthalmopathy. Both conserved end residues are part of each CDR3. The order of the fields is CDR3 protein, CDR3 DNA, D gene, J gene, clone size, V gene. D genes are given only for firm matches. The size field is filled for only some rows; it gives once, few, many or a size class.

CASSLTGISNQPQHF TGCGCCAGCAGCCTTACAGGGATTAGCAATCAGCCCCAGCATTTT - TRBJ1-5 - TRBV5-1
CASSNGLNLEYEQYF TGTGCCAGCAGTAACGGCCTTAACCTTGAGTACGAGCAGTACTTC - TRBJ2-7 many TRBV2
CASSYRGPSETQYF TGTGCCAGCAGTTACAGGGGGCCCAGCGAGACCCAGTACTTC TRBD1 TRBJ2-5 many TRBV6-5
CASSPGRGPLNYGYTF TGTGCCAGCAGTCCGGGCCGCGGGCCGCTTAACTATGGCTACACCTTC - TRBJ1-2 many TRBV5-5
CASLGNTEAFF TGTGCCAGCCTGGGGAACACTGAAGCTTTCTTT - TRBJ1-1 many TRBV6-2/TRBV6-3
CASSKQGEAFF TGTGCCAGCAGTAAACAGGGTGAAGCTTTCTTT - TRBJ1-1 many TRBV6-2/TRBV6-3
CATATSGSNYEQYF TGTGCCACCGCAACTAGCGGGAGTAACTACGAGCAGTACTTC TRBD2 TRBJ2-7 few TRBV24-1
CASSRGEDQPQHF TGTGCCAGCAGTAGAGGGGAGGACCAGCCCCAGCATTTT - TRBJ1-5 many TRBV12-3/TRBV12-4
CSAWGGGSSYNEQFF TGCAGTGCCTGGGGAGGGGGAAGCTCCTACAATGAGCAGTTCTTC - TRBJ2-1 many TRBV20-1
CASTTELGREETQYF TGTGCCAGCACCACCGAGCTAGGGAGAGAAGAGACCCAGTACTTC - TRBJ2-5 - TRBV6-1
CASSLTASGNTIYF TGTGCCAGCAGTCTTACGGCCTCTGGAAACACCATATATTTT - TRBJ1-3 many TRBV25-1
CASRTGFETQYF TGTGCCAGCAGGACAGGGTTCGAGACCCAGTACTTC TRBD1 TRBJ2-5 - TRBV6-5
CASRNRAGQPQHF TGTGCCAGTAGAAACAGGGCGGGTCAGCCCCAGCATTTT - TRBJ1-5 many TRBV19
CASSLKIEQYF TGTGCCAGCAGTCTCAAGATCGAGCAGTACTTC - TRBJ2-7 many TRBV12-3/TRBV12-4
CASSPRGSGRLAEQYF TGTGCCAGCAGTCCCCGGGGTAGCGGGAGGCTGGCCGAGCAGTACTTC TRBD2 TRBJ2-7 many TRBV28
CASSHSGRVQYF TGTGCCAGCAGCCATAGCGGGAGGGTTCAGTACTTC TRBD2 TRBJ2-4 - TRBV3-1
CASSYQFLDRGYTF TGTGCCAGCAGTTACCAGTTCCTGGATAGGGGCTACACCTTC - TRBJ1-2 many TRBV6-5
CASTTSAGETQYF TGTGCCAGCACCACTTCGGCCGGGGAGACCCAGTACTTC - TRBJ2-5 many TRBV12-3/TRBV12-4
CASSPRGQEGWEAFF TGTGCCAGCAGTCCCCGGGGGCAAGAGGGATGGGAAGCTTTCTTT - TRBJ1-1 many TRBV12-3/TRBV12-4
CASSFTGLETQYF TGTGCCAGCAGCTTTACAGGGTTAGAGACCCAGTACTTC - TRBJ2-5 many TRBV25-1
CASRDGQSSGNTIYF TGTGCCAGCAGGGACGGACAGAGCTCTGGAAACACCATATATTTT - TRBJ1-3 many TRBV7-9
CATSRDRANYGYTF TGTGCCACCAGCAGAGACAGGGCTAACTATGGCTACACCTTC - TRBJ1-2 many TRBV15
CASRTGVVTEAFF TGTGCCAGCAGGACAGGGGTCGTCACTGAAGCTTTCTTT TRBD1 TRBJ1-1 many TRBV28
CASSWGSDRGLNTEAFF TGTGCCAGCAGTTGGGGCTCAGATAGGGGTCTGAACACTGAAGCTTTCTTT - TRBJ1-1 many TRBV12-3/TRBV12-4
CASSFSSIQETQYF TGTGCCAGCAGTTTTAGTAGCATTCAAGAGACCCAGTACTTC - TRBJ2-5 many TRBV7-2
CASSYSGPWPETEAFF TGTGCCAGCAGTTACTCGGGGCCCTGGCCCGAGACTGAAGCTTTCTTT - TRBJ1-1 - TRBV6-5
CASSQGQEWEAQYF TGTGCCAGCAGCCAAGGACAGGAGTGGGAGGCCCAGTACTTC - TRBJ2-5 many TRBV14
CASSPHDLAEQYF TGTGCCAGCAGTCCCCACGACCTAGCCGAGCAGTACTTC - TRBJ2-7 many TRBV6-1
CASSLVGGHTEAFF TGTGCCAGCAGCTTGGTAGGGGGGCACACTGAAGCTTTCTTT - TRBJ1-1 many TRBV5-4
CASSLRRVGETQYF TGTGCCAGCAGCTTACGGAGGGTCGGTGAGACCCAGTACTTC - TRBJ2-5 - TRBV7-2
CSALKTGGGFYEQYF TGCAGTGCTCTCAAAACAGGGGGCGGGTTCTACGAGCAGTACTTC TRBD1 TRBJ2-7 - TRBV20-1
CASSVGDRAYQETQYF TGTGCCAGCAGCGTCGGGGACAGGGCGTACCAAGAGACCCAGTACTTC TRBD1 TRBJ2-5 many TRBV9
CASSQVGSLHEQYF TGTGCCAGCAGCCAAGTCGGGAGTCTACACGAGCAGTACTTC - TRBJ2-7 - TRBV4-2
CASSLDFPGTTEAFF TGTGCCAGCAGCTTAGATTTTCCGGGGACCACTGAAGCTTTCTTT - TRBJ1-1 - TRBV7-8
CSVVRVTNTEAFF TGCAGCGTTGTAAGGGTAACGAACACTGAAGCTTTCTTT - TRBJ1-1 many TRBV29-1
CASSGITTYEQYF TGTGCCAGCAGTGGGATTACGACCTACGAGCAGTACTTC - TRBJ2-7 many TRBV6-1
CASRTQDYSPLHF TGTGCCAGCAGGACCCAGGATTATTCACCCCTCCACTTT - TRBJ1-6 - TRBV12-3/TRBV12-4
CASSPTGQTGYGYTF TGTGCCAGCTCCCCGACGGGGCAGACTGGATATGGCTACACCTTC - TRBJ1-2 many TRBV6-5
CASSLGPTGPQLNYEQYF TGCGCCAGCAGCTTGGGACCGACAGGGCCTCAACTCAATTACGAGCAGTACTTC TRBD1 TRBJ2-7 many TRBV5-1
CASSQRDRNRAFF TGTGCCAGCAGTCAAAGGGACCGAAACCGTGCCTTCTTT - TRBJ1-1 many TRBV28
CSARVYSDRATNNEQFF TGCAGTGCTAGAGTGTATTCGGACAGGGCCACAAACAATGAGCAGTTCTTC TRBD1 TRBJ2-1 - TRBV20-1
CASSGGQGVYEQYF TGTGCCAGCAGCGGCGGACAGGGAGTATACGAGCAGTACTTC TRBD1 TRBJ2-7 - TRBV9
CATSALNTGELFF TGTGCCACCAGTGCCCTGAACACCGGGGAGCTGTTTTTT - TRBJ2-2 many TRBV24-1
CASSPSGTNSYEQYF TGTGCCAGCAGTCCCTCCGGGACAAACTCCTACGAGCAGTACTTC - TRBJ2-7 many TRBV28
CASSQEWQVIGETQYF TGTGCCAGCAGCCAAGAATGGCAGGTGATTGGCGAGACCCAGTACTTC - TRBJ2-5 - TRBV14
CATEAVTGELFF TGTGCCACTGAGGCCGTGACCGGGGAGCTGTTTTTT - TRBJ2-2 many TRBV24-1